This T cell receptor (beta chain) was identified during a study of read filtering for tumor transcriptome and immune sequencing. On the study more broadly: DNase treatment preceded whole-transcriptome library preparation.

The library was built from about 400 ng RNA with molecular barcoded adaptors for alpha/delta and beta/gamma chains. MiXCR, run by TCRdb on the reads, gives a single entry per CDR3 protein. The data show approximately 58,000 distinct CDR3 sequences, with 20% to 25% seen just once and 17% held by the top ten. In this sample, this clonotype turned up many times. Material: a population of CD138-negative cells sorted from bone marrow. The clonotype comes from a donor at least 40 years old with multiple myeloma.

This chain's CDR3 is CASSLAAGGKETQYF. CDR3 sequence (DNA): TGTGCCAGCAGCTTAGCAGCGGGAGGTAAAGAGACCCAGTACTTC. This chain uses TRBV13 with TRBJ2-5, with 9 bases identical to TRBD2. V lost 1 base and J lost 3; bases outside the gene matches: 3. The CDR3 spans 15 residues. Germline assignment: CDR1 PRHDT and CDR2 FYEKMQ (reference sequence).